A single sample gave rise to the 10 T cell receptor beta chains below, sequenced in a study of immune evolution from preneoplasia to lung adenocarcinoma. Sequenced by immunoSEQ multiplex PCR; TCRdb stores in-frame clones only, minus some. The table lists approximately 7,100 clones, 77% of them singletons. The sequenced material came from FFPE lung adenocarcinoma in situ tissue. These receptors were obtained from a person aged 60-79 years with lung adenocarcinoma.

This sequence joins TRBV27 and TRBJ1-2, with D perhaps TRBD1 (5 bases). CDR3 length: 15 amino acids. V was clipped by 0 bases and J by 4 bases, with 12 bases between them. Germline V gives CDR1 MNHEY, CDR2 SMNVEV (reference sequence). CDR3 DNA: TGTGCCAGCAGTTTATCGAGGGGAACCGCCTATGGCTACACCTTC. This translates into CASSLSRGTAYGYTF.

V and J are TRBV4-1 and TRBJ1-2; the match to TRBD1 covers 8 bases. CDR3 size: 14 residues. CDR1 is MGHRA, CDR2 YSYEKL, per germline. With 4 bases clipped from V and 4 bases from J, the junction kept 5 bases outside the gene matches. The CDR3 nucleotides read TGCGCCAGCAGCCCTCCAGGGGGCGGCTATGGCTACACCTTC. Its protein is CASSPPGGGYGYTF.

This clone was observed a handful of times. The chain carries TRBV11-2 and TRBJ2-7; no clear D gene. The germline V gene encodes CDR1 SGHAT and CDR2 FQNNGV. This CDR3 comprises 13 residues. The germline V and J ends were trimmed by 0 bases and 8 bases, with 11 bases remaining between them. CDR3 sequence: CASSLDNRDKQYF. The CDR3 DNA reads TGTGCCAGCAGCTTAGACAACCGAGATAAGCAGTACTTC. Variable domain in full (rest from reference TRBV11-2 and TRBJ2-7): EAGVAQSPRYKIIEKRQSVAFWCNPISGHATLYWYQQILGQGPKLLIQFQNNGVVDDSQLPKDRFSAERLKGVDSTLKIQPAKLEDSAVYLCASSLDNRDKQYFGPGTRLTVT.

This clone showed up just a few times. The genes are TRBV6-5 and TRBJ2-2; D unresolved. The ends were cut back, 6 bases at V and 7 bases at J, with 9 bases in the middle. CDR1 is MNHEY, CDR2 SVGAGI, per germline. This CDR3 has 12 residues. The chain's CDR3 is CASRGSGGELFF. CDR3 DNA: TGTGCCAGCAGGGGTTCTGGCGGGGAGCTGTTTTTT.

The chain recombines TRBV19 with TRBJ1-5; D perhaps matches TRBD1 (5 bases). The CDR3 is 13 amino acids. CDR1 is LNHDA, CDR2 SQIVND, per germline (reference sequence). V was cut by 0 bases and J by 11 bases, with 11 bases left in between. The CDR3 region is CASSIDLRDSQHF. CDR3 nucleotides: TGTGCCAGTAGTATAGATCTCAGGGACTCCCAGCATTTT.

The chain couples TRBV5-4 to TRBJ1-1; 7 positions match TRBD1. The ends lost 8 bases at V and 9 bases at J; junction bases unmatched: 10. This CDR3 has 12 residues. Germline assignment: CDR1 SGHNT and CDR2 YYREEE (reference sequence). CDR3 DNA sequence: TGTGCCAGTAAGACAGGGAACGGGCAAGCTTTCTTT. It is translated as CASKTGNGQAFF.

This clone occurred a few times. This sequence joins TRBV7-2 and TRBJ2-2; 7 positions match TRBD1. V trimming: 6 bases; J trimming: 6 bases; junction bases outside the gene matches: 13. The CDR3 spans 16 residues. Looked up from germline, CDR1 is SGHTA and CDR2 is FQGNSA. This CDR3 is CASRPTGVTVAGELFF. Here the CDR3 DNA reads TGTGCCAGCAGACCCACAGGGGTGACAGTAGCCGGGGAGCTGTTTTTT.

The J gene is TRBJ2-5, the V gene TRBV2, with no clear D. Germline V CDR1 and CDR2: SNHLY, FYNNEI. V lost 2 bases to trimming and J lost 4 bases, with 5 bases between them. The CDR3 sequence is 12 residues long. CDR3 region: CASSEPIETQYF. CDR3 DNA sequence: TGTGCCAGCAGTGAACCCATAGAGACCCAGTACTTC. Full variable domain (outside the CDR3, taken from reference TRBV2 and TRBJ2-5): EPEVTQTPSHQVTQMGQEVILRCVPISNHLYFYWYRQILGQKVEFLVSFYNNEISEKSEIFDDQFSVERPDGSNFTLKIRSTKLEDSAMYFCASSEPIETQYFGPGTRLLVL.

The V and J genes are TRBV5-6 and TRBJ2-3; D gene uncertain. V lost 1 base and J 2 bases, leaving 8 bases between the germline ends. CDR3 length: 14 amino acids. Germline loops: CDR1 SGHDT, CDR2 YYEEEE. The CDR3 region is CASSLTVATDTQYF. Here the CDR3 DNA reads TGTGCCAGCAGCTTGACAGTGGCCACAGATACGCAGTATTTT. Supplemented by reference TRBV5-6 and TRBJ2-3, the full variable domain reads DAGVTQSPTHLIKTRGQQVTLRCSPKSGHDTVSWYQQALGQGPQFIFQYYEEEERQRGNFPDRFSGHQFPNYSSELNVNALLLGDSALYLCASSLTVATDTQYFGPGTRLTVL.

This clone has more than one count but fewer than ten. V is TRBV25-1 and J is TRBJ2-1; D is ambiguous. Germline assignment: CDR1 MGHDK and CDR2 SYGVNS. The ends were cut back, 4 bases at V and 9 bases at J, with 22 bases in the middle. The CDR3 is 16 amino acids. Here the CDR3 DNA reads TGTGCCAGCAGTGCACCGGGCGGCGCCGTCTTGGGTGAGCAGTTCTTC. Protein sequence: CASSAPGGAVLGEQFF.